The T cell receptor beta chain described here comes from a study of OX40 agonist ivuxolimab in advanced cancers. For the study at large: As their treatment, patients were administered ivuxolimab, an agonistic anti-OX40 (CD134) antibody.

Sequencing was performed with immunoSEQ multiplex PCR; in TCRdb, only in-frame clones are kept and a portion is missing. The sample holds nearly 80,000 clones, roughly four fifths seen once. Source: CD4+ or CD8+ T cells sorted from blood, taken in a trial of the OX40 agonist ivuxolimab. This clonotype originated in an adult with an advanced solid tumor such as melanoma, head and neck, liver or kidney cancer.

The CDR3 reads CASSEDRNTEAFF. CDR3 coding DNA: TGTGCCAGTAGTGAAGACAGGAACACTGAAGCTTTCTTT. The chain links TRBV19 to TRBJ1-1, with a tentative D call TRBD1 (5 bases). Trimming left V 5 bases short and J 1 base short, with 8 bases between. The CDR3 has 13 residues. Germline V gives CDR1 LNHDA, CDR2 SQIVND (reference sequence).